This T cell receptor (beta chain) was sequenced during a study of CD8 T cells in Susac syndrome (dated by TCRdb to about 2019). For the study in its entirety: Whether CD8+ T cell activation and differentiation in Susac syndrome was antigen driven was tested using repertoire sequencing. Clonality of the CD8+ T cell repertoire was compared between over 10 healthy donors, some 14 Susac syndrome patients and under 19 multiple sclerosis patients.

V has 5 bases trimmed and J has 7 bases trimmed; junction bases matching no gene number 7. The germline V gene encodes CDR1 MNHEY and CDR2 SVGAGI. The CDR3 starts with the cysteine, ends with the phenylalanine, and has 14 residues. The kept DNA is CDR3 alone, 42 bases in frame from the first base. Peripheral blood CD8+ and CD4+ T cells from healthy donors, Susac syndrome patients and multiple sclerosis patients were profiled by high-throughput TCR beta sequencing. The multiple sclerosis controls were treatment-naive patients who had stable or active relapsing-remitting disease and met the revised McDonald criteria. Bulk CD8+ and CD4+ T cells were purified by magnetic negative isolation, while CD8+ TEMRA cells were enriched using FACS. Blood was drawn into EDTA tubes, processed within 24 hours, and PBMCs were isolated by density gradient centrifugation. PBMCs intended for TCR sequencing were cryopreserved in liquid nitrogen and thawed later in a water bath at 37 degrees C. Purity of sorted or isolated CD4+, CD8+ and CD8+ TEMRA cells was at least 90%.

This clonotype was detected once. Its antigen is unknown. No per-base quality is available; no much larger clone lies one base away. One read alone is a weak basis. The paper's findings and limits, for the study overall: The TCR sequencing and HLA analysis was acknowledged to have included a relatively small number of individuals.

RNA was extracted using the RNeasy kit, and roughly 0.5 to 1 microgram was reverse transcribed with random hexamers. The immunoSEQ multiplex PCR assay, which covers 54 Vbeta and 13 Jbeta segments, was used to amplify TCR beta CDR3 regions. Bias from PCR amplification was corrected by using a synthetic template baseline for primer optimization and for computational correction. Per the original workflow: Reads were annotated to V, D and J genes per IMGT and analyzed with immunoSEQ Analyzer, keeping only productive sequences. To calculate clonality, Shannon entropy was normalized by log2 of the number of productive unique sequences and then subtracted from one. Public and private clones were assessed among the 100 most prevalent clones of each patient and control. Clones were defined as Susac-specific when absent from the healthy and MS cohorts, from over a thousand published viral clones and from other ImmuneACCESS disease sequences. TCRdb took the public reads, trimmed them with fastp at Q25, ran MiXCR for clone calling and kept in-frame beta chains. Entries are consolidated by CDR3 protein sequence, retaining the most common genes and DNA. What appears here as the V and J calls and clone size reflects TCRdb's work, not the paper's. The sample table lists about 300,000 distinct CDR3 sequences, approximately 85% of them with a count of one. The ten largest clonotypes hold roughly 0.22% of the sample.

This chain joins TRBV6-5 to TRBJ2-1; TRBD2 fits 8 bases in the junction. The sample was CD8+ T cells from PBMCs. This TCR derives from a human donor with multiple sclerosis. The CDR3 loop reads CASSVTGGRNEQFF. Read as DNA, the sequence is TGTGCCAGCAGTGTCACGGGAGGGCGGAATGAGCAGTTCTTC.